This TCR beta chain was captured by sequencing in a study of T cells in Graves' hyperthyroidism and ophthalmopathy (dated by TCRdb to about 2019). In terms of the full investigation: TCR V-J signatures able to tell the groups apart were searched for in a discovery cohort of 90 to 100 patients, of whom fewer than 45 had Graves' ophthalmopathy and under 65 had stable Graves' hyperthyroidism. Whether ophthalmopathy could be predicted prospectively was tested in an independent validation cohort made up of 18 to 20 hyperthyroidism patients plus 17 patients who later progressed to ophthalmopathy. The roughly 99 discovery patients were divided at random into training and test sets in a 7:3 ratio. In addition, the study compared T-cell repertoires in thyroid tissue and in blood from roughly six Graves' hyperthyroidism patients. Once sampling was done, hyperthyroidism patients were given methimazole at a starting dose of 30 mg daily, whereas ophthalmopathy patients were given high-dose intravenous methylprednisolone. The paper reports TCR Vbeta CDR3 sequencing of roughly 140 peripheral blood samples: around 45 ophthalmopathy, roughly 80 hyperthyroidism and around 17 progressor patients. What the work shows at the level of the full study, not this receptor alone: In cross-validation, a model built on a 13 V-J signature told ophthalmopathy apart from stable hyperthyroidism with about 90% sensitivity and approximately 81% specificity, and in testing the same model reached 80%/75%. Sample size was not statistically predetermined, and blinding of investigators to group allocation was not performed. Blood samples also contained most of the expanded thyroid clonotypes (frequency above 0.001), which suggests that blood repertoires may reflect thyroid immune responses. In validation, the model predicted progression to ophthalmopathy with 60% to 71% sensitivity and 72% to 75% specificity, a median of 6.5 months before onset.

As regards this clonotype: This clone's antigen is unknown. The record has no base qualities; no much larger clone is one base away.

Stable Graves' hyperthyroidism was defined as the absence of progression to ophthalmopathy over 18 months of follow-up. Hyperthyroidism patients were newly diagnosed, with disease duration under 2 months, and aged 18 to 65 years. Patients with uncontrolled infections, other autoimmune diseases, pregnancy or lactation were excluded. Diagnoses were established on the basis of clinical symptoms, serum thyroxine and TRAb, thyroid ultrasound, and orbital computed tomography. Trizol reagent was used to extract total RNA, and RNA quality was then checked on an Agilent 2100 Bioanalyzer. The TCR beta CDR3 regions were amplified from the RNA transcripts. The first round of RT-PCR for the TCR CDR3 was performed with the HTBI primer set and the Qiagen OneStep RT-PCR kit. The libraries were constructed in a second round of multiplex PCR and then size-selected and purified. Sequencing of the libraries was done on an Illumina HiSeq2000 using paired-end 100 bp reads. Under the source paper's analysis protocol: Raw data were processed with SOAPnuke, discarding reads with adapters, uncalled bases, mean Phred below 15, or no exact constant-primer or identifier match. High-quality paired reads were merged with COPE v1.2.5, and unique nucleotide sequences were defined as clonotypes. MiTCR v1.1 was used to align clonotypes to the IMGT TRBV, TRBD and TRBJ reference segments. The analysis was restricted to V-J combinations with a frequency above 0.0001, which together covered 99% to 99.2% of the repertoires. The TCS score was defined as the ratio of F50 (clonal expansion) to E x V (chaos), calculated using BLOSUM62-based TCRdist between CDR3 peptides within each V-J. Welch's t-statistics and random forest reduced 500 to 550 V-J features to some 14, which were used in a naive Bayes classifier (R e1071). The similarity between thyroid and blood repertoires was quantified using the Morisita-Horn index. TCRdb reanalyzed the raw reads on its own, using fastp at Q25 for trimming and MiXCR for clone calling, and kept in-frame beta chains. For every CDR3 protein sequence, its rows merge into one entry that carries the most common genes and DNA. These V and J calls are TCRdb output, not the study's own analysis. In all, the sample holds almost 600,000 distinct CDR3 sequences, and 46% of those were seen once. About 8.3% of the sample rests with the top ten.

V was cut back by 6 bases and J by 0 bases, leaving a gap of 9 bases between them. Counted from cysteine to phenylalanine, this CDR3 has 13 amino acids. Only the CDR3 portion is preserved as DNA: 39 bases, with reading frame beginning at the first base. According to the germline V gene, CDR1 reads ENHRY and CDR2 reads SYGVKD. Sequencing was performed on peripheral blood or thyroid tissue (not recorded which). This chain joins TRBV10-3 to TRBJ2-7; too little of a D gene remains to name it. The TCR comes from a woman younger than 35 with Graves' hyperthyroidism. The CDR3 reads CAIREANSYEQYF. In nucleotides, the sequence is TGTGCCATCAGAGAGGCAAACTCCTACGAGCAGTACTTC.